This record covers a single T cell receptor (beta chain). The treatment is: preoperative locoregional IRX-2 cytokine immunotherapy. Patients received preoperative, locoregional IRX-2 cytokine immunotherapy in a phase Ib study. The sample comes from a study of preoperative IRX-2 immunotherapy in early breast cancer. Sequencing was performed with immunoSEQ multiplex PCR; in TCRdb, only in-frame clones are kept and a portion is missing. The sample yields a few thousand clones, around 80% seen once. The CDR3 is made up of 14 amino acids. V was cut by 1 base and J by 7 bases, with 12 bases left in between. Germline V gene data show CDR1 as LNHDA and CDR2 as SQIVND (reference sequence).

The receptor was isolated from a human donor with breast cancer. The specimen was tumor tissue, collected before IRX-2 immunotherapy. The genes are TRBV19 and TRBJ2-3, with D unresolved. The CDR3 protein is CASSIGLESYTQYF. CDR3 sequence (DNA): TGTGCCAGTAGTATAGGCCTAGAATCGTATACGCAGTATTTT.